The 28 T cell receptor beta chains reported below all come from one sample, sequenced in a study of shared clonotypes between healthy human individuals. The data were produced by immunoSEQ multiplex PCR, yet TCRdb's version contains in-frame clones alone and is incomplete. The data contain about 1 million clones, about 75% of them singletons. Sequencing input: memory CD4+ T cells sorted from blood. Sample subset: CD45RA-negative fraction. Source of these receptors: a man aged 18-30 years in good health.

This rearrangement joins TRBV4-1 to TRBJ2-7; 11 positions match TRBD2. Trimming at V came to 6 bases and at J to 0 bases, leaving 4 bases not matched to a gene. Germline V gene lookup returns CDR1 MGHRA and CDR2 YSYEKL. The CDR3 is made up of 15 amino acids. CDR3 loop: CASSKGLAASYEQYF. The DNA of the CDR3 is TGCGCCAGCAGTAAGGGACTAGCGGCCTCCTACGAGCAGTACTTC.

The CDR3 here is CATSPTGGTDTQYF. The CDR3 DNA is TGTGCCACCAGTCCGACAGGGGGCACAGATACGCAGTATTTT. This chain uses TRBV15 with TRBJ2-3, with TRBD1 matching 8 bases. Germline CDR1 LNHNV, CDR2 YYDKDF (reference sequence). V shed 6 bases, J shed 1 base, and the junction held 3 bases outside the gene matches. The CDR3 contains 14 residues. Supplemented by reference TRBV15 and TRBJ2-3, the full variable domain reads DAMVIQNPRYQVTQFGKPVTLSCSQTLNHNVMYWYQQKSSQAPKLLFHYYDKDFNNEADTPDNFQSRRPNTSFCFLDIRSPGLGDTAMYLCATSPTGGTDTQYFGPGTRLTVL.

The sample holds one count of this clone. As DNA, the CDR3 is TGCGCCAGCAGCTCGGGGTTAGGGGGGCCGGATACGCAGTATTTT. This codes for CASSSGLGGPDTQYF. The rearrangement uses TRBV5-1 and TRBJ2-3; the D call may be TRBD1 or TRBD2 (6 bases each). CDR3 length equals 15 residues. V was clipped by 3 bases and J by 6 bases, with 17 bases between them. CDR1 is SGHRS, CDR2 YFSETQ, per germline.

The chain is built from TRBV5-8 and TRBJ1-2; D unclear. Germline V gene lookup returns CDR1 SGHTS and CDR2 YDEGEE. V was clipped by 4 bases and J by 9 bases, with 16 bases between them. The CDR3 extends over 13 amino acids. The CDR3 DNA is TGTGCCAGCAGCGACGCACGTTCTCATCGCTACACCTTC. Encoded protein: CASSDARSHRYTF.

This chain connects TRBV15 to TRBJ2-7; 8 nucleotides line up with TRBD1. Germline V gene sequence: CDR1 LNHNV, CDR2 YYDKDF (reference sequence). The CDR3 length is 18 residues. The junction had 17 bases not matched to a gene; V was cut back by 5 bases and J by 2 bases. The CDR3 here is CATSGLLGAGGYPYEQYF. DNA of the CDR3: TGTGCCACCAGCGGCCTCTTGGGGGCAGGGGGCTATCCCTACGAGCAGTACTTC.

The chain employs TRBV10-3 and TRBJ2-5; 11 positions match TRBD2. CDR1 is ENHRY, CDR2 SYGVKD, per germline. This CDR3 has 16 residues. V lost 0 bases to trimming and J lost 1 base; unmatched junction nucleotides: 1. The DNA for the CDR3 is TGTGCCATCAGTGAGTCGGGGACTAGCGGCCAAGAGACCCAGTACTTC. Its translation is CAISESGTSGQETQYF.

The rearrangement joins TRBV7-9 to TRBJ1-4; no reliable D call. In germline, CDR1 is SEHNR, CDR2 FQNEAQ (reference sequence). V lost 2 bases and J lost 7, with 14 bases in between. This CDR3 has 15 residues. As DNA, the CDR3 is TGTGCCAGCAGCTTACCCAGCGGGCGGGTTGAAAAACTGTTTTTT. Translation gives CASSLPSGRVEKLFF.

The V and J genes are TRBV25-1 and TRBJ1-1; D is possibly TRBD1 (5 bases). V was clipped by 3 bases and J by 1 base, with 9 bases between them. Looked up from germline, CDR1 is MGHDK and CDR2 is SYGVNS. This CDR3 spans 14 amino acids. The CDR3, as DNA: TGTGCCAGCAGTGACAGGGCCTGGAACACTGAAGCTTTCTTT. This encodes CASSDRAWNTEAFF.

The table lists this clone with a count of one. The chain uses TRBV11-3 and TRBJ2-3; D is perhaps TRBD2 (6 bases). Looked up from germline, CDR1 is SGHNT and CDR2 is YENEEA. V lost 3 bases and J lost 0, with 13 bases in between. The CDR3 totals 16 residues. CDR3: CASSLGEATSTDTQYF. CDR3 bases: TGTGCCAGCAGCTTGGGGGAGGCTACTAGCACAGATACGCAGTATTTT.

The rearrangement links TRBV28 to TRBJ1-4; perhaps TRBD1 as D (5 bases). V lost 2 bases to trimming and J lost 8 bases, with 12 bases between them. This CDR3 comprises 14 residues. Germline V CDR1 and CDR2: MDHEN, SYDVKM. The CDR3 is CASSLRAGSEKLFF. As DNA, the CDR3 is TGTGCCAGCAGTTTAAGGGCAGGGAGCGAAAAACTGTTTTTT.

The CDR3 DNA reads as TGTGCCAGCGCATTGGGACAAAATGAAAAACTGTTTTTT. This encodes CASALGQNEKLFF. The chain joins TRBV11-2 to TRBJ1-4; TRBD1 is a possible D gene (6 bases). Germline-derived CDR1 and CDR2 are SGHAT and FQNNGV. Trimming removed 8 bases from V and 5 bases from J, with 12 bases in between. The CDR3 has 13 amino acids.

This sequence joins TRBV7-2 and TRBJ1-3; the D is unclear. Germline CDR1 reads SGHTA; CDR2 reads FQGNSA. V lost 2 bases and J lost 0, with 8 bases in between. This CDR3 is 15 amino acids long. DNA for the CDR3: TGTGCCAGCAGCTTAAGAACCAGCTCTGGAAACACCATATATTTT. This translates into CASSLRTSSGNTIYF.

This clone was seen once. The chain uses TRBV6-5 and TRBJ2-5, with 11 bases that match TRBD1. J gave up 5 bases and V 10 bases, and 12 bases lay outside the gene matches. The CDR3 is 15 residues long. Germline lookup yields CDR1 MNHEY and CDR2 SVGAGI. The CDR3 nucleotides are TGTGCCACCTTGACGGACAGGGGGCCGAAGGAGACCCAGTACTTC. Its translation: CATLTDRGPKETQYF.

The rearrangement uses TRBV6-5 and TRBJ1-2; 7 bases are shared with TRBD1. The CDR3 is 12 residues long. Germline CDR1 and CDR2: MNHEY and SVGAGI. V was clipped by 5 bases and J by 5 bases; unmatched bases: 2. The CDR3 DNA sequence: TGTGCCAGCAGTGAACAGGGGTATGGCTACACCTTC. The encoded protein is CASSEQGYGYTF.

This chain connects TRBV18 to TRBJ1-2; D is unresolved. V lost 2 bases and J 2 bases, leaving 12 bases between the germline ends. Germline V CDR1 and CDR2: KGHSH, LQKENI. This CDR3 spans 15 amino acids. The CDR3 DNA is TGTGCCAGCTCACCAGATCCGGGCGCGAACTATGGCTACACCTTC. It specifies CASSPDPGANYGYTF.

This clone appeared once. The rearrangement joins TRBV29-1 to TRBJ2-3; possibly TRBD2 for D (7 bases). Germline V lookup: CDR1 SQVTM, CDR2 ANQGSEA. The ends were cut back, 1 base at V and 6 bases at J, with 17 bases in the middle. CDR3 length equals 15 residues. CDR3 protein: CSVEGLQGRGDTQYF. The CDR3 bases are TGCAGCGTTGAAGGTCTCCAGGGGCGGGGGGATACGCAGTATTTT.

Many counts were recorded for this clone. J is TRBJ2-1 and V is TRBV6-1; D is undetermined. V shed 2 bases and J shed 10 bases, with 6 bases lying between them. This CDR3 is built from 11 residues. Germline V CDR1 and CDR2: MNHNS, SASEGT. Here the CDR3 DNA reads TGTGCCAGCAGTGAAATGATGGAGCAGTTCTTC. It is translated as CASSEMMEQFF.

As to this clone: Other DNA sequences in this specimen translate into the identical CDR3. The CDR3 region is CASSLEGGNSPLHF. CDR3 nucleotide sequence: TGCGCCAGCAGCTTGGAAGGGGGCAATTCACCCCTCCACTTT. This chain uses TRBV5-1 with TRBJ1-6; 7 nucleotides align to TRBD1. V lost 0 bases and J lost 7; bases outside the gene matches: 1. The CDR3 is 14 residues long. The germline gives CDR1 SGHRS, CDR2 YFSETQ.

The chain recombines TRBV7-8 with TRBJ2-1; no definite D call. The germline gives CDR1 SGHVS, CDR2 FQNEAQ. This CDR3 is built from 11 residues. The V end lost 3 bases, the J end lost 7 bases, and 4 bases lay between the germline ends. CDR3 sequence reads: CASSFKNEQFF. The CDR3 nucleotides are TGTGCCAGCAGCTTTAAGAATGAGCAGTTCTTC.

A word on this clone: This sample includes further DNA sequences coding for the same CDR3. The rearrangement joins TRBV29-1 to TRBJ2-3; D call uncertain. Per the germline V gene, CDR1 is SQVTM and CDR2 is ANQGSEA. CDR3 length: 12 residues. Trimming left V 2 bases short and J 4 bases short, with 7 bases between. CDR3 in amino acids: CSVELGSDTQYF. The CDR3 coding sequence is TGCAGCGTTGAATTGGGCTCAGATACGCAGTATTTT.

In DNA form, the CDR3 reads TGTGCCAGCTCACCATGGGGCGTGAACACTGAAGCTTTCTTT. Translating it yields CASSPWGVNTEAFF. The chain uses TRBV18 and TRBJ1-1; a weak D match, TRBD1 (5 bases). The ends were cut back, 2 bases at V and 0 bases at J, with 7 bases in the middle. This CDR3 has 14 amino acids. Germline CDR1 is KGHSH and CDR2 is LQKENI.

Comments on this clone: A read error may be the cause here, since a much bigger clone is one base away. Other DNA sequences in this sample translate to the same CDR3. CDR3: CASSSGGGNTIYF. The DNA of the CDR3 is TGTGCCAGCAGCTCAGGGGGAGGAAACACCATATATTTT. The chain combines TRBV5-4 with TRBJ1-3, with 7 positions matching TRBD1. Germline V gene lookup returns CDR1 SGHNT and CDR2 YYREEE (reference sequence). This CDR3 region has 13 residues. With 3 bases clipped from V and 4 bases from J, the junction kept 1 base outside the gene matches.

V gene TRBV27 combines with J gene TRBJ2-2, with TRBD2 matching 9 bases. Per the germline V gene, CDR1 is MNHEY and CDR2 is SMNVEV (reference sequence). The CDR3 totals 17 residues. Trimming took 7 bases from V and 4 from J; bases not matched to a gene: 13. CDR3 residues: CASTPWGVRGGTGELFF. The CDR3 DNA sequence: TGTGCCAGCACCCCCTGGGGTGTGCGGGGGGGCACCGGGGAGCTGTTTTTT.

The rearrangement links TRBV6-1 to TRBJ2-2; maybe TRBD2 (6 bases). The CDR3 is 15 residues long. Trimming left V 7 bases short and J 4 bases short, with 16 bases between. Germline CDR1 reads MNHNS; CDR2 reads SASEGT. The CDR3 is CASTMGGQGTGELFF. CDR3 DNA: TGTGCCAGCACTATGGGGGGTCAGGGCACCGGGGAGCTGTTTTTT.

The chain uses TRBV28 and TRBJ2-7, with D perhaps matching TRBD1 or TRBD2 (6 bases each). Germline CDR1 MDHEN, CDR2 SYDVKM. The ends were cut back, 8 bases at V and 2 bases at J, with 19 bases in the middle. The CDR3 sequence is 15 residues long. Here the CDR3 reads CASRLPTGDTYEQYF. CDR3 DNA sequence: TGTGCCAGCCGCCTTCCGACGGGGGACACCTACGAGCAGTACTTC.

The CDR3 region has the DNA TGCAGCGTTGGCCAGGGCGGGGGCGAGCAGTACTTC. Its translation is CSVGQGGGEQYF. This chain links TRBV29-1 with TRBJ2-5; TRBD2 agrees at 7 bases. The DNA end favors TRBJ2-7, so the J call may be wrong. The CDR3 has 12 residues. Germline V gene lookup returns CDR1 SQVTM and CDR2 ANQGSEA.

V usage is TRBV7-9 and J usage is TRBJ2-7, with D uncertain. CDR3 length: 15 amino acids. Per the germline V gene, CDR1 is SEHNR and CDR2 is FQNEAQ (reference sequence). The V gene lost 1 base and the J gene lost 0 bases, with 10 bases spanning the gap. This CDR3 is CASSLGGLSSYEQYF. The CDR3, as DNA: TGTGCCAGCAGCTTAGGGGGTTTAAGCTCCTACGAGCAGTACTTC.

This clone was recorded a few times. The chain joins TRBV5-4 to TRBJ2-2, with 12 bases that match TRBD2. The CDR3 loop spans 17 amino acids. Germline CDR1 is SGHNT and CDR2 is YYREEE (reference sequence). J lost 3 bases, V lost 4 bases, and 7 bases had no gene match. The CDR3 sequence: CASSPRRLAGDTGELFF. Here the CDR3 DNA reads TGTGCCAGCAGCCCGCGCCGACTAGCGGGAGACACCGGGGAGCTGTTTTTT.